This TCR beta chain was identified during a study of Tregs in tolerant kidney transplant recipients. Study details: Sorting used antibodies to exclude donor cells.

Trimming cost V 3 bases and J 3 bases, with 8 bases left between them. This CDR3 has 13 residues. Germline V CDR1 and CDR2: WNHNN, SYGVQD (reference sequence). Notes on this clone: Antigen specificity is unknown.

The assay was immunoSEQ multiplex PCR, and TCRdb's table has in-frame clones only and misses some. This table has fewer than 45,000 clones, about 95% appearing once. This receptor was identified in a human donor in good health. Sequencing was performed on Tregs from blood cultured with allogeneic cells. V and J are TRBV10-1 and TRBJ1-1; weak D call: TRBD1 (5 bases). CDR3 region: CASSESGHTEAFF. For the CDR3, the DNA is TGCGCCAGCAGTGAATCAGGGCACACTGAAGCTTTCTTT.